One sample yielded the 22 T cell receptor beta chains listed below, sequenced in a study of tumor and adjacent non-tumor tissue in lung cancer. No cell sorting was done before RNA was extracted from the tissue. Three rounds of nested PCR, following a modified ARM-PCR protocol, produced the TCRbeta library. TCRdb reanalysed the multiplex PCR reads using MiXCR and keeps one entry per CDR3 protein. Altogether 120,000 or so distinct CDR3 sequences are present, 66% being singletons, with the ten largest covering roughly 12%. Sequencing was carried out using lung tumor tissue. Receptors originate from a man in his thirties or forties with non-small cell lung cancer.

This clonotype was recorded at least ten times. The V gene is TRBV6-1, the J gene TRBJ1-5, with 7 bases fitting TRBD1. This CDR3 region has 16 residues. Germline values: CDR1 MNHNS, CDR2 SASEGT. J gave up 3 bases and V 4 bases, and 9 bases lay outside the gene matches. The CDR3 region is CASSVYRGGANQPQHF. The CDR3 nucleotides are TGTGCCAGCAGTGTATACAGGGGAGGGGCCAATCAGCCCCAGCATTTT.

Concerning this clonotype itself: This may arise from a read error, as a much more abundant clone is one base away. The chain has TRBV29-1 and TRBJ2-3, with 10 positions matching TRBD2. The length of the CDR3 is 16 residues. Germline V CDR1 and CDR2: SQVTM, ANQGSEA. CDR3 protein: CSAEMAVAGGTDAQYF. For the CDR3, the DNA is TGCAGCGCCGAAATGGCGGTAGCGGGGGGCACAGATGCGCAGTATTTT.

The CDR3 here is CSAAPGSRYEQYF. The CDR3, as DNA: TGCAGCGCTGCCCCAGGGTCAAGGTACGAGCAGTACTTC. This chain joins TRBV29-1 and TRBJ2-7, with D possibly being TRBD1 (5 bases). The length of the CDR3 is 13 residues. Germline-derived CDR1 and CDR2 are SQVTM and ANQGSEA. V was shortened by 7 bases and J by 4 bases, with 17 bases between the two germline ends.

CDR3 nucleotides: TGTGCCAGCAGCCCGCCGACAGGTGCAGATACGCAGTATTTT. It codes for CASSPPTGADTQYF. This chain joins TRBV11-1 and TRBJ2-3; D might be TRBD1 (6 bases). CDR1 and CDR2 (germline): SGHAT, FQDESV (reference sequence). The V end was cut by 5 bases, the J end by 4 bases, with 13 bases between. This CDR3 is built from 14 residues.

To note about this clonotype: The junction does not match germline at one end; this may be a read error. This CDR3 reads CSARSRLTGELPF. Written as DNA, the CDR3 is TGCAGTGCTAGATCCCGCCTTACCGGGGAGCTGCCTTTT. The chain carries TRBV20-1 and TRBJ2-2; a weak D match, TRBD2 (5 bases). Looked up from germline, CDR1 is DFQATT and CDR2 is SNEGSKA (reference sequence). This CDR3 spans 13 amino acids.

Notes on this clonotype: The conserved phenylalanine or tryptophan is not found at the CDR3 terminus, so this likely reflects a read error. The DNA is omitted, as the CDR3 cannot be located on it reliably, and the CDR3 follows TCRdb's listing. This rearrangement joins TRBV11-1 to TRBJ1-1. The germline V gene has CDR1 SGHAT and CDR2 FQDESV (reference sequence). The CDR3 contains 14 residues when both ends are counted. CDR3 in amino acids: CASSLGGPNTEVFS.

The sample holds many counts of this clonotype. The rearrangement links TRBV5-1 to TRBJ2-3; no clear D. Germline CDR1 SGHRS, CDR2 YFSETQ. The CDR3 has 13 amino acids. V lost 4 bases and J lost 1, with 7 bases in between. In DNA, the CDR3 is TGCGCCAGCAGCCCCGGGCGCACAGATACGCAGTATTTT. This translates into CASSPGRTDTQYF.

This clonotype has at least ten counts. The chain is built from TRBV12-5 and TRBJ1-6; 10 nucleotides agree with TRBD1. With V trimmed by 9 bases and J by 10 bases, 9 bases remained unmatched. Per the germline V gene, CDR1 is LGHNT and CDR2 is FRNRAP. This CDR3 is built from 14 residues. The CDR3 region is CASSGTGVWSPLHF. CDR3 in DNA: TGTGCTAGCTCCGGGACAGGGGTATGGTCACCCCTCCACTTT.

This chain uses TRBV18 with TRBJ1-2, with a possible D match to TRBD1 (5 bases). Trimming took 5 bases from V and 4 from J, leaving 14 bases between them. The CDR3 runs to 14 residues. Germline CDR1 KGHSH, CDR2 LQKENI. The CDR3 bases are TGTGCCAGCTCATCAACGGGGACGATCTATGGCTACACCTTC. Translating it yields CASSSTGTIYGYTF.

A remark on this clonotype: Just one base apart from a much larger clone, this may be a read error. The V call is TRBV13, the J call TRBJ1-2; D is ambiguous. The ends were cut back, 1 base at V and 8 bases at J, with 14 bases in the middle. The CDR3 consists of 14 residues. Per the germline V gene, CDR1 is PRHDT and CDR2 is FYEKMQ (reference sequence). CDR3: CASSLAGEGDGYTF. CDR3 bases: TGTGCCAGCAGCTTAGCGGGAGAGGGCGACGGCTACACCTTC.

On this clonotype itself: Since a much larger clone is just one base distant, this may be a read error. The chain employs TRBV4-2 and TRBJ2-3; weak D call: TRBD2 (6 bases). Per germline, CDR1 LGHNA and CDR2 YNFKEQ. This CDR3 spans 15 amino acids. CDR3 DNA sequence: TGTGCCAGCAGCCAAGAAGGAGGGATCACAGATACGCTGTATTTT. Translating gives CASSQEGGITDTLYF.

As concerns this clonotype: It may be a read error: a sequence one base away is much more abundant. This chain connects TRBV6-5 to TRBJ2-7; D is unclear. Germline V gives CDR1 MNHEY, CDR2 SVGAGI. The CDR3 spans 14 residues. V dropped 6 bases and J dropped 4 bases, with 16 bases sitting between them. CDR3 amino acids: CASSPGPARYEQYF. Here the CDR3 DNA reads TGTGCCAGCAGCCCTGGCCCGGCAAGGTACGAGCAGTACTTC.

This clonotype showed up just once. One base away lies a much larger clone, so this may be a sequencing read error. The chain joins TRBV6-1 to TRBJ2-2; TRBD1 agrees at 7 bases. This CDR3 has 15 amino acids. Germline lookup yields CDR1 MNHNS and CDR2 SASEGT. V shed 7 bases and J 6 bases; nucleotides not matched to a gene: 11. The CDR3 spells CASIQGTVPAGELFF. DNA of the CDR3: TGTGCCAGCATTCAAGGGACAGTCCCAGCCGGGGAGCTGTTTTTT.

As to this clonotype: The final CDR3 position lacks the conserved phenylalanine or tryptophan, pointing to a likely read error. V usage is TRBV5-1 and J usage is TRBJ1-1; no reliable D call. This CDR3 region has 14 residues. Germline V gives CDR1 SGHRS, CDR2 YFSETQ. Trimming pared 6 bases from V and 3 bases from J, leaving 15 bases between. CDR3 sequence: CASIPVEGYTEAFL. The CDR3 DNA follows: TGCGCCAGCATCCCCGTCGAGGGTTACACTGAAGCTTTCCTT.

As to this clonotype: The final CDR3 position lacks the conserved phenylalanine or tryptophan, pointing to a likely read error. This rearrangement joins TRBV4-1 to TRBJ2-1; possibly TRBD2 for D (5 bases). The CDR3 contains 13 residues. The germline V gene encodes CDR1 MGHRA and CDR2 YSYEKL. The chain's CDR3 is CTSGQGGGGKQFI. In DNA form, the CDR3 reads TGCACCAGCGGCCAAGGTGGAGGCGGAAAGCAGTTCATC.

This clonotype has a count of ten or more. The chain is built from TRBV20-1 and TRBJ2-1; a weak D match, TRBD1 (6 bases). The CDR3 loop spans 13 amino acids. V lost 4 bases, J lost 6 bases, and 13 bases lay in between. In germline, CDR1 is DFQATT, CDR2 SNEGSKA (reference sequence). CDR3: CSAKRGGINEQFF. Here the CDR3 DNA reads TGCAGTGCTAAGAGAGGGGGAATCAATGAGCAGTTCTTC.

The chain carries TRBV20-1 and TRBJ2-4; D perhaps matches TRBD2 (5 bases). The CDR3 totals 15 residues. V was cut by 3 bases and J by 3 bases, with 15 bases left in between. Germline V gene data show CDR1 as DFQATT and CDR2 as SNEGSKA (reference sequence). The CDR3, as DNA: TGCAGTGCTAGCGTGTTAGGGAGAGTCAAAAACATTCAGTACTTC. Its protein is CSASVLGRVKNIQYF.

This clonotype was counted between two and nine times. A read error may produce the germline difference seen at one junction end. V gene TRBV27 combines with J gene TRBJ1-2; D unresolved. Germline CDR1 and CDR2: MNHEY and SMNVEV (reference sequence). The CDR3 has 16 amino acids. The CDR3 loop reads CASSLSRWQPNYGYTF. The DNA of the CDR3 is TGTGCCAGCAGTCTATCCCGGTGGCAGCCTAACTATGGCTACACCTTC.

The rearrangement joins TRBV7-9 to TRBJ1-3; D ambiguous. Germline V gene lookup returns CDR1 SEHNR and CDR2 FQNEAQ (reference sequence). The germline V and J ends were trimmed by 1 base and 2 bases, with 6 bases remaining between them. There are 14 residues in the CDR3. CDR3 DNA sequence: TGTGCCAGCAGCTTAGGGGCAGCTGGAAACACCATATATTTT. Its translation is CASSLGAAGNTIYF.

This clonotype occurred once. It may be a read error: a sequence one base away is much more abundant. The chain couples TRBV6-1 to TRBJ2-3; weak D call: TRBD1 (5 bases). The CDR3 covers 14 residues. The V and J ends lost 4 bases and 5 bases respectively, with 13 bases between them. The germline CDR1 and CDR2 sequences are MNHNS and SASEGT. CDR3 sequence reads: CASSGQQVIDTQYF. The CDR3 DNA is TGTGCCAGCAGTGGGCAACAGGTCATAGATACGCAGTATTTT.

The chain employs TRBV6-2 or TRBV6-3 and TRBJ2-4; perhaps TRBD1 as D (6 bases). Germline V lookup: CDR1 MNHEY, CDR2 SVGEGT. The V and J ends lost 5 bases and 9 bases respectively, with 20 bases between them. The CDR3 sequence is 15 residues long. CDR3 in amino acids: CASSRVGASSFIQYF. CDR3 DNA: TGTGCCAGCAGTCGGGTGGGGGCCTCCTCATTCATTCAGTACTTC.

Remarks on this clonotype: A clone one base away is much larger, so this may be a read error. V usage is TRBV20-1 and J usage is TRBJ2-2, with 10 bases aligning to TRBD1. Germline V gene data show CDR1 as DFQATT and CDR2 as SNEGSKA (reference sequence). Trimming cost V 3 bases and J 6 bases; bases outside gene matches: 7. This CDR3 contains 15 residues. The DNA for the CDR3 is TGCAGTGCTAGCCGACAGGGGGCGGACGCCGGGGAGCTGTTTTTT. Encoded protein: CSASRQGADAGELFF.